Sequencing of this T cell receptor beta chain was carried out in a study of T cell changes during pregnancy in multiple sclerosis. Profiling relied on immunoSEQ multiplex PCR, and the TCRdb table lists in-frame clones only, not all of them. The profile covers approximately 18,000 clones, with about 83% appearing a single time and 9% to 10% taken by the ten largest. Losses at the gene ends were 1 base for V and 6 bases for J; bases not matched to a gene: 12. The CDR3 runs 16 residues. Germline CDR1 and CDR2: LGHNA and YSLEER. The clonotype comes from a female donor in good health, enrolled as a control in a pregnancy study. Sequenced material: CD8+ T cells from peripheral blood mononuclear cells, taken in the second trimester of pregnancy. The genes are TRBV4-3 and TRBJ2-7; 7 positions agree with TRBD1. CDR3 loop: CASSQADRDRVAEQYF. CDR3 nucleotides: TGCGCCAGCAGCCAAGCCGACCGGGACAGAGTCGCCGAGCAGTACTTC.